These T cell receptor beta chains were read from a single sample in a study of T-cell reconstitution after alpha-beta-depleted transplantation in children. MiXCR, applied by TCRdb to the PCR reads, yields one record per CDR3 protein. The sample shows over 450,000 distinct CDR3 sequences, about 10% of them seen only once. The specimen was PBMCs, collected before TCRalphabeta/CD19-depleted stem cell transplant. All receptors derive from a child younger than 10 with inherited bone marrow failure, due to receive a stem cell transplant. CDR3s leave out the opening cysteine and the closing phenylalanine or tryptophan.

v_call: TRBV7-2; cdr3_aa: ASSYGHSRGYT
v_call: TRBV12-3/TRBV12-4; cdr3_aa: ASGGESIQY
v_call: TRBV7-2; cdr3_aa: ASSLRGVAVPEEQY
v_call: TRBV5-1; cdr3_aa: ASSLVPGGEQY
v_call: TRBV5-5; cdr3_aa: ASSLRGASYEQY
v_call: TRBV9; cdr3_aa: ASGGIDADTQY
v_call: TRBV5-5; cdr3_aa: ASSLHRDYEQF
v_call: TRBV6-1; cdr3_aa: ASSRTGRAEGKLF
v_call: TRBV25-1; cdr3_aa: ATSLIHRDSPLH
v_call: TRBV20-1; cdr3_aa: SARVSGQHNEQF
v_call: TRBV19; cdr3_aa: ASSNPPEADTQY
v_call: TRBV6-1; cdr3_aa: ASSGGTAWVNEQF
v_call: TRBV5-6; cdr3_aa: ASSFAGAGDTQY
v_call: TRBV7-2; cdr3_aa: ASSLRPSWATNEKLF
v_call: TRBV5-1; cdr3_aa: ASSLGRLADQETQY
v_call: TRBV6-1; cdr3_aa: ASRTLNTGELF